The entry that follows covers one T cell receptor beta chain sequence. The target antigen is unknown. This CDR3 has 15 residues. The V end was cut by 5 bases, the J end by 6 bases, with 17 bases between. Germline values: CDR1 SNHLY, CDR2 FYNNEI. These data belong to a study of a mutant IDH1 vaccine in newly diagnosed glioma. Study-wide context: Treatment recipients were approximately 62% male and around 40% female, and their mean age was around 40 years. Those enrolled had earlier been treated with radiotherapy, temozolomide, or both, mostly both. Visits designated V12 and V13 were conducted at weeks 35 and 47, respectively.

Generated by immunoSEQ multiplex PCR, the TCRdb table keeps only in-frame clones and is missing some. The profile shows approximately 56,000 clones, less than 70% of them singletons. The sample's time point: week 47, end of study. Alongside topical imiquimod, each dose of vaccine comprised 300 ug of mutant IDH1 20-mer peptide. Each patient was administered eight vaccinations, scheduled in weeks 1, 3, 5, 7, 11, 15, 19 and 23. This sample comprised peripheral blood mononuclear cells (PBMCs), obtained from a glioma patient whose treatment included an IDH1 peptide vaccine. The sequence came from a man aged 40-50 years with glioma. Some clones in this sample may be carry-over from other donors' samples. The chain combines TRBV2 with TRBJ1-5; tentatively, D is TRBD1 (5 bases). In DNA, the CDR3 is TGTGCCAGCAGTTACGACATGGGGGTAAGTCAGCCCCAGCATTTT. Encoded protein: CASSYDMGVSQPQHF.